This T cell receptor (beta chain) comes out of a study of blood T cell repertoires in COVID-19 (dated by TCRdb to the early 2020s). With respect to the entire study: Samples covering the acute and convalescent phases of COVID-19 were provided by collaborators in the United States, Italy and Spain. The samples were drawn from two sources: the first 160 participants of the ongoing ImmuneRACE study, and 1,200 or so subjects contributed by 6 global collaborators. Nearly every sample came with metadata listing a de-identified subject ID, COVID-19 status, age in years and sex. Where HLA class I and class II types were available, the types were taken from metadata supplied by the sample provider, not from assay-based typing. The repertoires were released in a freely available public database intended as a resource for research on the immune response to SARS-CoV-2. Deeply sampled blood TCRbeta repertoires from subjects exposed to, actively infected with, or recovered from COVID-19 were included in the dataset. The prospective study material was composed of cDNA or gDNA derived from T cells, B-cell-depleted T cells, or PBMCs.

Counted from cysteine to phenylalanine, this CDR3 has 14 amino acids. The sequence is cut down to CDR3 DNA, 42 bases in frame from base 1. Via the germline V gene (reference sequence), CDR1 is MNHNY and CDR2 SVGAGI. Between the V and J ends, shortened by 7 bases and 8 bases respectively, the junction contains 17 bases. Broad study findings and their caveats: How much clinical and demographic metadata was included differed by source and by participant, and the metadata was provided uncurated.

TCRbeta CDR3 regions were amplified from genomic DNA by means of the immunoSEQ Assay, a bias-controlled multiplex PCR. The original pipeline was this. Nucleated cell counts per sample were estimated from amplification of reference gene primers within the assay. To quantify the absolute abundance of each unique TCRbeta CDR3 rearrangement, sequence reads were collapsed and filtered. Productive Simpson clonality was computed per sample as the square root of Simpson's diversity index over productive rearrangements. TCRdb took this table from immuneACCESS and kept in-frame rearrangements with V and J called. Such tables lack part of the clones; where checked against another copy, unresolved V genes explain under half of the gap, and the rest is unexplained. V and J calls plus clone size are reproduced from that table; the DNA served to infer D and trimming. The sample records over 200,000 clones, 88% of which are singletons. Of the sample, about 4.1% is held by the ten largest clones.

As regards this clone: Its antigen is unknown. Base qualities are missing; no much larger clone stands one base away.

Another Seattle source contributed samples from volunteer blood donors who had recovered from COVID-19. Collaborating institutions collected whole blood in K2EDTA tubes following their own protocols. For TCRbeta analysis, collaborator samples were shipped as frozen whole blood, as isolated PBMCs, or as DNA extracted from either sample type. The sequenced sample was peripheral blood. This chain is built from TRBV6-6 and TRBJ1-4; the D gene is not confidently resolved. The sequence was collected from a man in his 60s who had recovered from COVID-19. The sequenced DNA is TGTGCCAGCACGGCCAGCGGTCTGGGAGAAAAACTGTTTTTT. The translation is CASTASGLGEKLFF.